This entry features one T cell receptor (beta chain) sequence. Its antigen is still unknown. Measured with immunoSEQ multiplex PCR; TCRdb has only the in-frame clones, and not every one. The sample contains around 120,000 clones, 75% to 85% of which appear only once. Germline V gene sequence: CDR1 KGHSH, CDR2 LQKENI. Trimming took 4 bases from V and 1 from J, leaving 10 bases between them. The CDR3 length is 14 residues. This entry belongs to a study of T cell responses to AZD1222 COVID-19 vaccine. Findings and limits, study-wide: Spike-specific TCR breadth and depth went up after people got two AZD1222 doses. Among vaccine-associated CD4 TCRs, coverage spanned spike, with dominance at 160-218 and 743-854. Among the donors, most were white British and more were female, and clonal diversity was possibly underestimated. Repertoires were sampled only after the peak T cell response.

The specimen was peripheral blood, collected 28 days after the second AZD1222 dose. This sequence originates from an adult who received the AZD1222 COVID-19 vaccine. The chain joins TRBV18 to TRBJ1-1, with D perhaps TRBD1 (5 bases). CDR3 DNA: TGTGCCAGCTCACTATTTGGACAGAACACTGAAGCTTTCTTT. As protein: CASSLFGQNTEAFF.